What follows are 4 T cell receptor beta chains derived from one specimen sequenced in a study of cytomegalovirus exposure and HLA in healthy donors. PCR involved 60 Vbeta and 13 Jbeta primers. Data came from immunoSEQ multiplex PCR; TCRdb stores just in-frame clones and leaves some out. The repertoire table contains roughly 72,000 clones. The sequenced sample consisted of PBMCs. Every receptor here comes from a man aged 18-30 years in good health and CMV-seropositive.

The CDR3 DNA reads as TGTGCCAGCAGCCTGACAGGGAAGGGAGAAAAACTGTTTTTT. This encodes CASSLTGKGEKLFF. The chain combines TRBV6-6 with TRBJ1-4; 7 bases line up with TRBD1. V lost 6 bases and J lost 8; bases outside the gene matches: 9. Looked up from germline, CDR1 is MNHNY and CDR2 is SVGAGI (reference sequence). This CDR3 is built from 14 residues.

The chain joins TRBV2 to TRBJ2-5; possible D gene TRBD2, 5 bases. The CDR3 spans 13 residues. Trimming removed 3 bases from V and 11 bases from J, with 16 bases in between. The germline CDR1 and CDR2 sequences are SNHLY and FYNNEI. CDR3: CASSDITRDEQYF. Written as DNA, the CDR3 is TGTGCCAGCAGTGACATAACACGGGATGAGCAGTACTTC.

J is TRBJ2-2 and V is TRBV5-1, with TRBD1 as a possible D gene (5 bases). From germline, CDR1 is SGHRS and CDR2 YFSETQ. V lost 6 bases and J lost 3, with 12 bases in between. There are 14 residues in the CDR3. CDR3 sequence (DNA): TGCGCCAGCAACCATCAGGGTGACACCGGGGAGCTGTTTTTT. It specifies CASNHQGDTGELFF.

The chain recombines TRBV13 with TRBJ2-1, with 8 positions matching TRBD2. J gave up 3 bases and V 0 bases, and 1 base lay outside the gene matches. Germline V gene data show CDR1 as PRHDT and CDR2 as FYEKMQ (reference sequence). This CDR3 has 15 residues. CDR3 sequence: CASSLGRGGYNEQFF. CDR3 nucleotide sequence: TGTGCCAGCAGCTTAGGACGGGGGGGCTACAATGAGCAGTTCTTC.